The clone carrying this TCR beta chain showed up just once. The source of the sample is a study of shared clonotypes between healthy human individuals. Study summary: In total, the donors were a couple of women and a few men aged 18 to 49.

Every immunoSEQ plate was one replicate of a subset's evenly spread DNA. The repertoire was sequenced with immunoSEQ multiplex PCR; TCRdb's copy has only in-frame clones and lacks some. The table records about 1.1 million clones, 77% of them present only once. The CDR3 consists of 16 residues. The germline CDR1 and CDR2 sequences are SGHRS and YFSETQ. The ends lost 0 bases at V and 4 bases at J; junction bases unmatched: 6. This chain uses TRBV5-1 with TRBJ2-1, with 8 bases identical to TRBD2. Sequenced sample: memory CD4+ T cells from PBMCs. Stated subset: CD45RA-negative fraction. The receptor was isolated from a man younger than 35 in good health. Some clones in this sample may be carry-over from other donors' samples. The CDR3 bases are TGCGCCAGCAGCTTGGTTATCAGCGGGAGATACAATGAGCAGTTCTTC. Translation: CASSLVISGRYNEQFF. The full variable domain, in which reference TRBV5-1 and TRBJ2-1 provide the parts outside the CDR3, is KAGVTQTPRYLIKTRGQQVTLSCSPISGHRSVSWYQQTPGQGLQFLFEYFSETQRNKGNFPGRFSGRQFSNSRSEMNVSTLELGDSALYLCASSLVISGRYNEQFFGPGTRLTVL.